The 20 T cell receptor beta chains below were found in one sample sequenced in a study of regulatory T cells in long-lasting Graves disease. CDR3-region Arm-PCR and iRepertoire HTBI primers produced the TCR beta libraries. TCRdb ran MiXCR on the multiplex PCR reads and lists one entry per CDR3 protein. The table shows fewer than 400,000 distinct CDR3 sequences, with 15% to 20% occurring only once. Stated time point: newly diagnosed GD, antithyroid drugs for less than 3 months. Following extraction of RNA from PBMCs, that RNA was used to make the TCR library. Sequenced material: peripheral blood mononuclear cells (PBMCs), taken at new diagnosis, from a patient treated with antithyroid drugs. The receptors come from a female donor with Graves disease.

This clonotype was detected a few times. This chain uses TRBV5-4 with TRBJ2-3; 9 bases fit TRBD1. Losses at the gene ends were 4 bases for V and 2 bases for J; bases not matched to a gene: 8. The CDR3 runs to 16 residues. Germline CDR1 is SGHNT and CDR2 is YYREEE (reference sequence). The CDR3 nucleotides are TGTGCCAGCAGCCGAGGACAGGGGAGAGCCACAGATACGCAGTATTTT. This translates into CASSRGQGRATDTQYF.

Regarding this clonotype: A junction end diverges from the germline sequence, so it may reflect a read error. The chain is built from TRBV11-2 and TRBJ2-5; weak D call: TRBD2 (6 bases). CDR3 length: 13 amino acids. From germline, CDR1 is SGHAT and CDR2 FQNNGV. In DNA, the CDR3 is TGTGCCAGCAGCTTAGGGACGGGGGAGATCCAGTACTTC. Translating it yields CASSLGTGEIQYF.

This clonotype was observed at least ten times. CDR3 region: CSARPRGTSGYEQYF. As DNA, the CDR3 is TGCAGTGCTAGACCCCGGGGGACTAGCGGCTACGAGCAGTACTTC. The gene calls are TRBV20-1 and TRBJ2-7; 11 nucleotides align to TRBD2. The CDR3 contains 15 residues. Per the germline V gene, CDR1 is DFQATT and CDR2 is SNEGSKA (reference sequence). With 2 bases clipped from V and 3 bases from J, the junction kept 6 bases outside the gene matches.

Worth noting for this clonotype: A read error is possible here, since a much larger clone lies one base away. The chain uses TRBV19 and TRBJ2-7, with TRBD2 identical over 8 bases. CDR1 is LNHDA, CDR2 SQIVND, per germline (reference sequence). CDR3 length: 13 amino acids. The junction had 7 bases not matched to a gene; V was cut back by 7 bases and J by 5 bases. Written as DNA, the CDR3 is TGTGCCAGTATTACCGGGAGGGGAAACGAGCAGTACTTC. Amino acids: CASITGRGNEQYF.

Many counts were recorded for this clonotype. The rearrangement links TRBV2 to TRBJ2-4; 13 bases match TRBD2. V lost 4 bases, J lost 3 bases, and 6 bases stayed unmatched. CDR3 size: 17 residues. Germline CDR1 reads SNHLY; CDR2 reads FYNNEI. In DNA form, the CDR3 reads TGTGCCAGCAGTGGGACTAGCGGGAGTGGTGGCAAAAACATTCAGTACTTC. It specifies CASSGTSGSGGKNIQYF. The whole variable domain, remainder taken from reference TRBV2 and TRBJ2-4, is EPEVTQTPSHQVTQMGQEVILRCVPISNHLYFYWYRQILGQKVEFLVSFYNNEISEKSEIFDDQFSVERPDGSNFTLKIRSTKLEDSAMYFCASSGTSGSGGKNIQYFGAGTRLSVL.

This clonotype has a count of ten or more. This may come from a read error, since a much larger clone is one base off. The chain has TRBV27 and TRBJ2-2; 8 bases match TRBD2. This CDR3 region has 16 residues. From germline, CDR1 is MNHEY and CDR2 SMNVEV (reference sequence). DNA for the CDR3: TGTGCCAGCAGGTGGCGTGGGGCGGGGGGCACCGAGGAGCTGTTTTTT. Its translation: CASRWRGAGGTEELFF.

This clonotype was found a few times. The DNA of the CDR3 is TGTGCCAGCATCCTCAGGGGCCAAAACACTGAAGCTTTCTTT. This gives the protein CASILRGQNTEAFF. The chain is built from TRBV6-1 and TRBJ1-1; weak D call: TRBD1 (6 bases). The germline CDR1 and CDR2 sequences are MNHNS and SASEGT. The V end lost 7 bases, the J end lost 2 bases, and 14 bases lay between the germline ends. The CDR3 is 14 residues long.

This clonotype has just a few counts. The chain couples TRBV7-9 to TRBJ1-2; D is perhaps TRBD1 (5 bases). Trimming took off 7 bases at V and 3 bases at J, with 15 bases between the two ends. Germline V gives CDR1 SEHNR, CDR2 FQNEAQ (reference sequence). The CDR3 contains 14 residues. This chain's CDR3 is CASINGQGDYGYTF. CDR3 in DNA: TGTGCCAGCATTAATGGGCAGGGTGACTATGGCTACACCTTC.

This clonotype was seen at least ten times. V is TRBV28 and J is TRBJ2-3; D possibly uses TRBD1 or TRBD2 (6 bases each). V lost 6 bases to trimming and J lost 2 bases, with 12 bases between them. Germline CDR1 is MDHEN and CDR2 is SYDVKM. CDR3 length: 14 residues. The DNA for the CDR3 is TGTGCCAGCAGCTTACAGGGACTCACAGATACGCAGTATTTT. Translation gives CASSLQGLTDTQYF. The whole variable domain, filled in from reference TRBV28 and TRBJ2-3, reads DVKVTQSSRYLVKRTGEKVFLECVQDMDHENMFWYRQDPGLGLRLIYFSYDVKMKEKGDIPEGYSVSREKKERFSLILESASTNQTSMYLCASSLQGLTDTQYFGPGTRLTVL.

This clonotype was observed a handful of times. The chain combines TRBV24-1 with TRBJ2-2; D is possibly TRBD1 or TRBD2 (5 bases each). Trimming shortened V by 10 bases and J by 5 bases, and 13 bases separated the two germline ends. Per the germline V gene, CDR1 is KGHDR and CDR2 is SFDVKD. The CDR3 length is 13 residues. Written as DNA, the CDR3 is TGTGCCACGCAGGGTGGCGGGACCGGGGAGCTGTTTTTT. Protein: CATQGGGTGELFF.

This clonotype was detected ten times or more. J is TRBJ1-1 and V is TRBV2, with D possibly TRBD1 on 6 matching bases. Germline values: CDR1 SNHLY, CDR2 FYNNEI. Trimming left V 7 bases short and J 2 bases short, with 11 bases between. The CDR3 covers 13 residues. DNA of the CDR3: TGTGCCAGCACCCAGGGGCTTAACACTGAAGCTTTCTTT. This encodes CASTQGLNTEAFF.

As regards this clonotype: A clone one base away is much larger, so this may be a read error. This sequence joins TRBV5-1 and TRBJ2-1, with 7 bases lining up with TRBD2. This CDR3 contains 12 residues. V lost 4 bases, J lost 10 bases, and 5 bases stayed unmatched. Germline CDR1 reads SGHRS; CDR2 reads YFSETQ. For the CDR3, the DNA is TGCGCCAGCAGCAGGAGCGGGGACGAGCAGTTCTTC. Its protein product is CASSRSGDEQFF.

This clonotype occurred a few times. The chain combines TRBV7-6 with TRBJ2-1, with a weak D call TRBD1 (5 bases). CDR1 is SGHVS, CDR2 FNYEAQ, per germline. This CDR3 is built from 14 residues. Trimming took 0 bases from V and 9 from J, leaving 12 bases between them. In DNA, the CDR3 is TGTGCCAGCAGCTTAGCGACCCAGGGTGTTGAGCAGTTCTTC. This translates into CASSLATQGVEQFF.

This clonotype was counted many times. The chain's CDR3 is CASRGTATEAFF. The CDR3 bases are TGTGCCAGCAGAGGGACAGCCACTGAAGCTTTCTTT. The chain uses TRBV28 and TRBJ1-1; 7 positions match TRBD1. The CDR3 contains 12 residues. Germline V gene sequence: CDR1 MDHEN, CDR2 SYDVKM. V gave up 6 bases and J gave up 4 bases; unmatched junction bases: 2. Based on the CDR3 plus reference TRBV28 and TRBJ1-1, the full variable domain is DVKVTQSSRYLVKRTGEKVFLECVQDMDHENMFWYRQDPGLGLRLIYFSYDVKMKEKGDIPEGYSVSREKKERFSLILESASTNQTSMYLCASRGTATEAFFGQGTRLTVV.

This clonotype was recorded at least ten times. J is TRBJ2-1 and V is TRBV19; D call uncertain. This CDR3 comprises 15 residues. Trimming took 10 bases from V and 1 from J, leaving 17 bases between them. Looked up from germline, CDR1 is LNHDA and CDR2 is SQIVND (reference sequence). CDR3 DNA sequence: TGTGCCATCCCCAAGCGAAACTTTTCCTACAATGAGCAGTTCTTC. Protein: CAIPKRNFSYNEQFF.

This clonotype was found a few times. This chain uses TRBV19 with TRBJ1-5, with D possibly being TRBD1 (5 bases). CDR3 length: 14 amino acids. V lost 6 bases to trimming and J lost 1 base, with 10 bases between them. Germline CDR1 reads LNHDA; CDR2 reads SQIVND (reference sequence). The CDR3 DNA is TGTGCCAGTAGGGGGCGGGGCAGCAATCAGCCCCAGCATTTT. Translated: CASRGRGSNQPQHF.

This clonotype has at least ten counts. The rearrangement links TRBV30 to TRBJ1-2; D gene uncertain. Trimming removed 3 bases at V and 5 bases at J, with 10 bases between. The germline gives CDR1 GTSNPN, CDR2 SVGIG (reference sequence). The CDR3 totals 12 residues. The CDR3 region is CAWRGEGYGYTF. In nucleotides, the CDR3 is TGTGCCTGGAGGGGAGAGGGATATGGCTACACCTTC.

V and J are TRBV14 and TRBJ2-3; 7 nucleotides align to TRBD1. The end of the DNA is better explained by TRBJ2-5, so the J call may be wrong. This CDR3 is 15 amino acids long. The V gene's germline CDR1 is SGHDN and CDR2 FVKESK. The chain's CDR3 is CASSPKGASGETQYF. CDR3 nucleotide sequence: TGTGCCAGCAGCCCGAAGGGGGCCTCCGGGGAGACCCAGTACTTC.

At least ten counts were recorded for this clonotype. The CDR3 DNA is TGTGCCAGCAGTTACTCGGCCCTAACAGATTTCAATAATTCACCCCTCCACTTT. Its translation is CASSYSALTDFNNSPLHF. The chain combines TRBV6-5 with TRBJ1-6; D is unresolved. The CDR3 is 18 residues long. V was cut by 0 bases and J by 5 bases, with 17 bases left in between. The V gene's germline CDR1 is MNHEY and CDR2 SVGAGI.

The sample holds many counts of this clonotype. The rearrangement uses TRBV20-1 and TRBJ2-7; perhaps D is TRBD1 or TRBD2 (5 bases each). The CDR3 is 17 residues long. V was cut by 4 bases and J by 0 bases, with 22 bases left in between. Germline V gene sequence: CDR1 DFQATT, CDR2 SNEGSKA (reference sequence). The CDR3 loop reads CSANTPEGTVGSYEQYF. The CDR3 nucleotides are TGCAGTGCTAATACCCCCGAGGGGACGGTCGGCTCCTACGAGCAGTACTTC.